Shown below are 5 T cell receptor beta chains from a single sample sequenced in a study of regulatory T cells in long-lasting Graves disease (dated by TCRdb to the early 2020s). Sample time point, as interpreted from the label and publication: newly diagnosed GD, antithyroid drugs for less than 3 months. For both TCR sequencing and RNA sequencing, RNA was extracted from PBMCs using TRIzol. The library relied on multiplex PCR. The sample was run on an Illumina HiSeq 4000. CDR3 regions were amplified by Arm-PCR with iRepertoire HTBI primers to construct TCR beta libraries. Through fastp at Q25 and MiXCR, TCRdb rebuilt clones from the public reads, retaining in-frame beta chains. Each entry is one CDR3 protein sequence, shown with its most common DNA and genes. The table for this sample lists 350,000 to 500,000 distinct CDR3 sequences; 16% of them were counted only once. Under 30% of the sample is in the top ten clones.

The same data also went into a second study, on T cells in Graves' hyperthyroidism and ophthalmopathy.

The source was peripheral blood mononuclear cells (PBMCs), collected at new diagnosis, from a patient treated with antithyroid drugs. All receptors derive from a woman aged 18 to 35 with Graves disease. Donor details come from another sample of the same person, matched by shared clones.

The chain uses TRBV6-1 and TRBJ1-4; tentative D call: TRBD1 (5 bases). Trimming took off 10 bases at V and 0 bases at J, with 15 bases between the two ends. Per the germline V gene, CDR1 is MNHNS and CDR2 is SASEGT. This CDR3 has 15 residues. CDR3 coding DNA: TGTGCCACTAAGAAGGGGCCATCAACTAATGAAAAACTGTTTTTT. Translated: CATKKGPSTNEKLFF.

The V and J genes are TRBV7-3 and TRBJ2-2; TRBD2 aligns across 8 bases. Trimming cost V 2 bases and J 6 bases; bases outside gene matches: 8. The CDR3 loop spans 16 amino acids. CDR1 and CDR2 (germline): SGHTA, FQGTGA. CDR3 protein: CASSLGGTRIAGELFF. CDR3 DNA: TGTGCCAGCAGCTTAGGAGGGACTAGGATTGCCGGGGAGCTGTTTTTT. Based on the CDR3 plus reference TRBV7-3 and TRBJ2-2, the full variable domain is GAGVSQTPSNKVTEKGKYVELRCDPISGHTALYWYRQSLGQGPEFLIYFQGTGAADDSGLPNDRFFAVRPEGSVSTLKIQRTERGDSAVYLCASSLGGTRIAGELFFGEGSRLTVL.

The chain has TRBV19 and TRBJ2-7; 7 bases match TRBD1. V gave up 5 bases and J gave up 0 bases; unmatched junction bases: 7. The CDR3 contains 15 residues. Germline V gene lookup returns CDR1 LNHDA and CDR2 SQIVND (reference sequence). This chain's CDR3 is CASSLTGSSSYEQYF. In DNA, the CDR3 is TGTGCCAGTAGTCTGACAGGGTCTAGCTCCTACGAGCAGTACTTC.

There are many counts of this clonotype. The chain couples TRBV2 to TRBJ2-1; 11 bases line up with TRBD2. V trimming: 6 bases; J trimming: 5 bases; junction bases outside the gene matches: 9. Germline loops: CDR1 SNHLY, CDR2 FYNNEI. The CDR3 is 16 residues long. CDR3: CASSAPGLAEHNEQFF. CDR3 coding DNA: TGTGCCAGCAGCGCTCCGGGACTAGCGGAGCACAATGAGCAGTTCTTC.

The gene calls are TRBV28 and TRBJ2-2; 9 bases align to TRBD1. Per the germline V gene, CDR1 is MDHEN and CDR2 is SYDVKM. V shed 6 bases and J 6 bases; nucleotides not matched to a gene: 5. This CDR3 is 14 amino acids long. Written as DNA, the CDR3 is TGTGCCAGCAGATTGGGGGACAGGGCCGGGGAGCTGTTTTTT. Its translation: CASRLGDRAGELFF.